The 25 T cell receptor beta chains below come from one sample, sequenced in a study of blood T cell repertoires in COVID-19. Profiling relied on immunoSEQ multiplex PCR, and the TCRdb table lists in-frame clones only, not all of them. The sample has about 92,000 clones; around 80% are singletons. The specimen was peripheral blood. The receptors come from a man in his fifties who had recovered from COVID-19.

V is TRBV12-3 or TRBV12-4 and J is TRBJ2-1; D not certain. Deletions cut 3 bases from V and 12 bases from J, with 9 bases between. The CDR3 runs to 11 residues. The CDR3 DNA reads TGTGCCAGCAGTTTCCTTATCAGGCAGTTCTTC. Encoded protein: CASSFLIRQFF.

The chain carries TRBV25-1 and TRBJ2-5, with 8 bases identical to TRBD2. The CDR3 runs 17 residues. Trimming at V came to 2 bases and at J to 2 bases, leaving 10 bases not matched to a gene. Looked up from germline, CDR1 is MGHDK and CDR2 is SYGVNS. Here the CDR3 reads CASSEELAGHPQETQYF. The CDR3 region has the DNA TGTGCCAGCAGTGAAGAGTTAGCGGGACATCCTCAAGAGACCCAGTACTTC.

The chain carries TRBV9 and TRBJ2-2; 11 bases map to TRBD2. Germline assignment: CDR1 SGDLS and CDR2 YYNGEE. The CDR3 covers 16 residues. With V trimmed by 7 bases and J by 2 bases, 7 bases remained unmatched. CDR3 in DNA: TGTGCCAGCTCCTTCGGGACTAGCGGAAACACCGGGGAGCTGTTTTTT. Translating it yields CASSFGTSGNTGELFF.

The chain uses TRBV6-5 and TRBJ2-3, with TRBD2 matching 11 bases. The CDR3 is 15 amino acids. With V trimmed by 6 bases and J by 2 bases, 4 bases remained unmatched. Germline V lookup: CDR1 MNHEY, CDR2 SVGAGI. CDR3 nucleotide sequence: TGTGCCAGCAGCGGACTAGCGGGCCCCACAGATACGCAGTATTTT. Translation gives CASSGLAGPTDTQYF.

For the CDR3, the DNA is TGTGCCAGCAGCCCCCGGTTTAGTGGAGATACGCAGTATTTT. It encodes CASSPRFSGDTQYF. This chain joins TRBV7-3 and TRBJ2-3; D is undetermined. V was clipped by 5 bases and J by 5 bases, with 14 bases between them. CDR3 size: 14 residues. CDR1 and CDR2 (germline): SGHTA, FQGTGA.

The rearrangement joins TRBV6-6 to TRBJ2-1; TRBD1 aligns across 10 bases. V trimming: 4 bases; J trimming: 8 bases; junction bases outside the gene matches: 11. CDR3 length: 16 amino acids. Germline lookup yields CDR1 MNHNY and CDR2 SVGAGI (reference sequence). The CDR3 DNA reads TGTGCCAGCAGTTCTCTTTACCGGGACAGGGGCGATGAGCAGTTCTTC. It translates to CASSSLYRDRGDEQFF.

This chain connects TRBV30 to TRBJ1-2; D unclear. The V gene's germline CDR1 is GTSNPN and CDR2 SVGIG (reference sequence). Trimming took off 0 bases at V and 7 bases at J, with 12 bases between the two ends. The CDR3 is 13 amino acids. The DNA of the CDR3 is TGTGCCTGGAGTGTTTCCAGGTCGAGTGGCTACACCTTC. Protein: CAWSVSRSSGYTF.

The chain is built from TRBV19 and TRBJ1-2; 9 bases align to TRBD1. Germline values: CDR1 LNHDA, CDR2 SQIVND (reference sequence). V lost 6 bases, J lost 7 bases, and 3 bases stayed unmatched. This CDR3 comprises 12 residues. The DNA of the CDR3 is TGTGCCAGTAGGGGACAGGGCTCTGGCTACACCTTC. It codes for CASRGQGSGYTF.

CDR3: CASREGGQEKLFF. CDR3 in DNA: TGTGCCAGCAGAGAGGGAGGGCAGGAAAAACTGTTTTTT. The chain joins TRBV28 to TRBJ1-4; D not resolved. The CDR3 is 13 amino acids. CDR1 is MDHEN and CDR2 is SYDVKM in the germline V gene. V lost 6 bases and J 8 bases, leaving 13 bases between the germline ends.

The V and J genes are TRBV11-2 and TRBJ2-5; 7 bases agree with TRBD1. V gave up 3 bases and J gave up 6 bases; unmatched junction bases: 7. This CDR3 region has 14 residues. Germline lookup yields CDR1 SGHAT and CDR2 FQNNGV. CDR3 sequence: CASSFTRQGKTQYF. For the CDR3, the DNA is TGTGCCAGCAGCTTTACCAGACAGGGCAAGACCCAGTACTTC. Together with reference TRBV11-2 and TRBJ2-5, the CDR3 gives the full variable domain: EAGVAQSPRYKIIEKRQSVAFWCNPISGHATLYWYQQILGQGPKLLIQFQNNGVVDDSQLPKDRFSAERLKGVDSTLKIQPAKLEDSAVYLCASSFTRQGKTQYFGPGTRLLVL.

The CDR3 DNA sequence: TGTGCCAGCAGTGCCCCGACAGACCGGCGGAACACCATATATTTT. Translation gives CASSAPTDRRNTIYF. The J gene is TRBJ1-3, the V gene TRBV6-4, with D tentatively TRBD1 (5 bases). V dropped 4 bases and J dropped 7 bases, with 17 bases sitting between them. The CDR3 consists of 15 residues. The germline gives CDR1 MRHNA, CDR2 SNTAGT.

The table lists this clone with a count of one. The chain has TRBV6-5 and TRBJ1-1; the D gene is possibly TRBD1 (6 bases). The length of the CDR3 is 12 residues. CDR1 is MNHEY and CDR2 is SVGAGI in the germline V gene. V shed 4 bases and J shed 3 bases, with 6 bases lying between them. CDR3 in DNA: TGTGCCAGCAGTTCAGGGGACACTGAAGCTTTCTTT. This translates into CASSSGDTEAFF.

The chain combines TRBV7-2 with TRBJ1-4, with a weak D call TRBD1 (6 bases). This CDR3 comprises 16 residues. V dropped 4 bases and J dropped 7 bases, with 19 bases sitting between them. Germline loops: CDR1 SGHTA, CDR2 FQGNSA. In DNA form, the CDR3 reads TGTGCCAGCAGCTCAAGTCCGGCAGGGGTTTCTGAAAAACTGTTTTTT. Encoded protein: CASSSSPAGVSEKLFF.

Only one count was recorded for this clone. The chain couples TRBV18 to TRBJ1-2; no clear D. From germline, CDR1 is KGHSH and CDR2 LQKENI. V dropped 3 bases and J dropped 4 bases, with 9 bases sitting between them. The CDR3 covers 13 residues. The CDR3 DNA reads TGTGCCAGCTCACCGAATGAGGTCTATGGCTACACCTTC. It specifies CASSPNEVYGYTF.

The chain uses TRBV5-1 and TRBJ2-5; D perhaps matches TRBD1 (6 bases). The V end lost 0 bases, the J end lost 2 bases, and 11 bases lay between the germline ends. The CDR3 contains 15 residues. Looked up from germline, CDR1 is SGHRS and CDR2 is YFSETQ. The CDR3, as DNA: TGCGCCAGCAGCTTGGGGGGGACAAGGCAAGAGACCCAGTACTTC. Translation gives CASSLGGTRQETQYF.

The chain is built from TRBV18 and TRBJ2-7; D possibly corresponds to TRBD1 (5 bases). The V and J ends lost 0 bases and 6 bases respectively, with 9 bases between them. The CDR3 runs to 13 residues. CDR1 and CDR2 (germline): KGHSH, LQKENI. CDR3 protein: CASSPPGQGEQYF. CDR3 bases: TGTGCCAGCTCACCACCGGGGCAAGGCGAGCAGTACTTC.

In nucleotides, the CDR3 is TGTGCCAGCTCTTATCAGGGGGCACCCTATGGCTACACCTTC. Translated, it gives CASSYQGAPYGYTF. The chain couples TRBV18 to TRBJ1-2, with 8 nucleotides matching TRBD1. The V segment lost 6 bases and the J segment 4 bases; nucleotides outside the gene matches: 7. This CDR3 has 14 residues. The germline gives CDR1 KGHSH, CDR2 LQKENI.

This chain connects TRBV3-1 (or the pseudogene TRBV3-2) to TRBJ1-3; 9 bases align to TRBD1. J lost 3 bases, V lost 4 bases, and 4 bases had no gene match. The CDR3 has 15 residues. Germline lookup yields CDR1 LGHDT and CDR2 YNNKEL (reference sequence). The chain's CDR3 is CASSRGQGFGNTIYF. In nucleotides, the CDR3 is TGTGCCAGCAGCCGGGGACAGGGTTTTGGAAACACCATATATTTT.

V usage is TRBV7-3 and J usage is TRBJ2-1; TRBD2 agrees at 13 bases. V lost 2 bases, J lost 0 bases, and 7 bases stayed unmatched. Germline V gives CDR1 SGHTA, CDR2 FQGTGA. The CDR3 has 19 amino acids. The CDR3 bases are TGTGCCAGCAGCTTAGAAACCCGGACTAGCGGGAGCTCCTACAATGAGCAGTTCTTC. The encoded protein is CASSLETRTSGSSYNEQFF.

This chain uses TRBV7-8 with TRBJ1-1; D is undetermined. There are 13 residues in the CDR3. Germline loops: CDR1 SGHVS, CDR2 FQNEAQ. Trimming removed 5 bases from V and 1 base from J, with 8 bases in between. CDR3 amino acids: CASSRRENTEAFF. The CDR3 region has the DNA TGTGCCAGCAGCCGTAGAGAGAACACTGAAGCTTTCTTT. The variable domain in full, with the rest retrieved from reference TRBV7-8 and TRBJ1-1, is GAGVSQSPRYKVAKRGQDVALRCDPISGHVSLFWYQQALGQGPEFLTYFQNEAQLDKSGLPSDRFFAERPEGSVSTLKIQRTQQEDSAVYLCASSRRENTEAFFGQGTRLTVV.

The chain joins TRBV6-2 or TRBV6-3 to TRBJ1-6; possibly TRBD1 for D (6 bases). The germline CDR1 and CDR2 sequences are MNHEY and SVGEGT. The CDR3 covers 17 residues. Trimming removed 2 bases from V and 6 bases from J, with 17 bases in between. The CDR3 region is CASSYTTGLGPNSPLHF. The CDR3 DNA follows: TGTGCCAGCAGTTACACGACAGGACTGGGACCTAATTCACCCCTCCACTTT.

The gene calls are TRBV27 and TRBJ2-5; D gene uncertain. The germline V gene has CDR1 MNHEY and CDR2 SMNVEV (reference sequence). V shed 5 bases and J shed 2 bases, with 18 bases lying between them. The CDR3 contains 16 residues. This CDR3 is CASSPRITGWQETQYF. In nucleotides, the CDR3 is TGTGCCAGCAGTCCCCGGATCACCGGGTGGCAAGAGACCCAGTACTTC.

This rearrangement joins TRBV5-1 to TRBJ1-1; possibly TRBD1 for D (5 bases). V shed 0 bases and J shed 5 bases, with 17 bases lying between them. This CDR3 spans 16 amino acids. The germline V gene has CDR1 SGHRS and CDR2 YFSETQ. CDR3 in amino acids: CASSLVTGQVFTEAFF. CDR3 nucleotides: TGCGCCAGCAGCTTGGTAACAGGCCAAGTCTTTACTGAAGCTTTCTTT.

The chain employs TRBV30 and TRBJ1-5, with D possibly matching TRBD1 (5 bases). Trimming pared 3 bases from V and 0 bases from J, leaving 12 bases between. There are 15 residues in the CDR3. Germline lookup yields CDR1 GTSNPN and CDR2 SVGIG (reference sequence). The CDR3 here is CAWSVRRGSNQPQHF. CDR3 DNA: TGTGCCTGGAGCGTAAGAAGGGGTAGCAATCAGCCCCAGCATTTT.

The chain combines TRBV5-1 with TRBJ1-4, with D possibly TRBD1 on 5 matching bases. The CDR3 loop spans 14 amino acids. Germline assignment: CDR1 SGHRS and CDR2 YFSETQ. In DNA, the CDR3 is TGCGGCTCAAGGGTCCGGGGGGATAATGAAAAACTGTTTTTT. Protein: CGSRVRGDNEKLFF.